Each of the 19 T cell receptor beta chains below was sequenced from the same sample in a study of cytomegalovirus exposure and HLA in healthy donors. The PCR used 60 Vbeta and 13 Jbeta primers. Produced via immunoSEQ multiplex PCR; TCRdb's table is partial and in-frame only. This sample has roughly 57,000 clones; roughly four fifths occur once, and the top ten carry approximately 2.9%. The sequenced material came from PBMCs. Receptor source: a man aged 50-59 years in good health and CMV-seronegative.

This chain uses TRBV4-1 with TRBJ1-1, with TRBD1 identical over 7 bases. Germline CDR1 and CDR2: MGHRA and YSYEKL. V was pared by 5 bases and J by 0 bases, with 15 bases of the junction left unmatched. CDR3 length: 18 amino acids. The CDR3 sequence is CASSADTGTATLNTEAFF. The CDR3 DNA follows: TGCGCCAGCAGCGCCGATACCGGGACAGCTACTTTGAACACTGAAGCTTTCTTT.

The table lists this clone with a count of one. The chain recombines TRBV19 with TRBJ1-5; a possible D gene is TRBD1 (6 bases). V shed 5 bases and J shed 0 bases, with 11 bases lying between them. The CDR3 runs to 15 residues. The germline V gene has CDR1 LNHDA and CDR2 SQIVND (reference sequence). The CDR3 DNA reads TGTGCCAGTAGTCCCGGGGGGCATAGCAATCAGCCCCAGCATTTT. This codes for CASSPGGHSNQPQHF.

The chain links TRBV5-1 to TRBJ2-1; D possibly corresponds to TRBD1 (6 bases). The germline V gene has CDR1 SGHRS and CDR2 YFSETQ. This CDR3 is built from 15 residues. V was clipped by 5 bases and J by 6 bases, with 18 bases between them. The CDR3 DNA is TGCGCCAGCAGAAAGCAGGGGAAGGGTGGCAATGAGCAGTTCTTC. Translation gives CASRKQGKGGNEQFF.

The sample holds a few counts of this clone. The CDR3 loop reads CASSFEAPPTPYEQYF. CDR3 nucleotides: TGTGCCAGCAGCTTTGAAGCGCCCCCCACCCCCTACGAGCAGTACTTC. V gene TRBV7-2 combines with J gene TRBJ2-5; D unclear. The DNA end is a closer match to TRBJ2-7, so the J assignment may be wrong. This CDR3 region has 16 residues. Per the germline V gene, CDR1 is SGHTA and CDR2 is FQGNSA.

The chain recombines TRBV20-1 with TRBJ1-1; D is unresolved. Trimming cost V 7 bases and J 1 base, with 4 bases left between them. CDR1 and CDR2 from the germline V gene are DFQATT and SNEGSKA (reference sequence). There are 10 residues in the CDR3. CDR3: CSVQNTEAFF. The CDR3 DNA sequence: TGCAGTGTCCAGAACACTGAAGCTTTCTTT.

The J gene is TRBJ1-6, the V gene TRBV6-5, with D perhaps matching TRBD1 (5 bases). This CDR3 region has 13 residues. Germline V gene data show CDR1 as MNHEY and CDR2 as SVGAGI. V was clipped by 6 bases and J by 6 bases, with 9 bases between them. Here the CDR3 DNA reads TGTGCCAGCAGATGGCAGGGTAATTCACCCCTCCACTTT. Translating it yields CASRWQGNSPLHF.

The chain joins TRBV5-1 to TRBJ1-2; D uncertain. CDR1 is SGHRS and CDR2 is YFSETQ in the germline V gene. CDR3 length equals 12 residues. With 4 bases removed from V and 4 bases from J, the gap between germline ends came to 8 bases. The chain's CDR3 is CASSTGFYGYTF. The CDR3, as DNA: TGCGCCAGCAGCACCGGTTTCTATGGCTACACCTTC.

This sequence joins TRBV9 and TRBJ1-1, with D possibly being TRBD1 (5 bases). V was trimmed by 0 bases and J by 1 base, leaving 13 bases between them. The germline CDR1 and CDR2 sequences are SGDLS and YYNGEE. The CDR3 is made up of 16 amino acids. In DNA form, the CDR3 reads TGTGCCAGCAGCGTAGGAGGGGAGGCCTGGAACACTGAAGCTTTCTTT. Translating gives CASSVGGEAWNTEAFF.

This chain joins TRBV6-6 and TRBJ1-1; tentatively, D is TRBD1 (6 bases). In germline, CDR1 is MNHNY, CDR2 SVGAGI (reference sequence). V was pared by 4 bases and J by 1 base, with 13 bases between. The CDR3 runs 15 residues. This CDR3 is CASSLPQGRNTEAFF. In nucleotides, the CDR3 is TGTGCCAGCAGTTTACCCCAGGGGCGGAACACTGAAGCTTTCTTT.

The chain joins TRBV9 to TRBJ2-2; 7 bases map to TRBD2. CDR3 length: 17 amino acids. V dropped 1 base and J dropped 2; count of bases not matched to a gene: 8. Germline loops: CDR1 SGDLS, CDR2 YYNGEE. The CDR3 loop reads CASSVLAGELNTGELFF. CDR3 in DNA: TGTGCCAGCAGCGTACTGGCGGGGGAACTAAACACCGGGGAGCTGTTTTTT.

V usage is TRBV18 and J usage is TRBJ1-5; 9 bases agree with TRBD1. Trimming removed 3 bases from V and 6 bases from J; junction bases left unmatched: 6. From germline, CDR1 is KGHSH and CDR2 LQKENI. This CDR3 is 15 amino acids long. The CDR3 is CASSPGQGTAQPQHF. Written as DNA, the CDR3 is TGTGCCAGCTCACCGGGACAGGGAACCGCTCAGCCCCAGCATTTT. Full variable domain (outside the CDR3, taken from reference TRBV18 and TRBJ1-5): NAGVMQNPRHLVRRRGQEARLRCSPMKGHSHVYWYRQLPEEGLKFMVYLQKENIIDESGMPKERFSAEFPKEGPSILRIQQVVRGDSAAYFCASSPGQGTAQPQHFGDGTRLSIL.

The chain is built from TRBV10-3 and TRBJ1-2, with D hard to call. Germline-derived CDR1 and CDR2 are ENHRY and SYGVKD. The ends were cut back, 8 bases at V and 4 bases at J, with 14 bases in the middle. The CDR3 is made up of 13 amino acids. The chain's CDR3 is CAIRSEELYGYTF. The CDR3 coding sequence is TGTGCCATCCGATCCGAGGAACTCTATGGCTACACCTTC.

This clone has only a few counts. The rearrangement links TRBV6-1 to TRBJ2-2; 10 bases line up with TRBD2. This CDR3 has 18 amino acids. The J segment lost 3 bases and the V segment lost 6 bases, leaving 13 bases of the junction unmatched. Germline CDR1 MNHNS, CDR2 SASEGT. The CDR3 coding sequence is TGTGCCAGCAGCGAACTAGCGGGGACCCTAGGGGACACCGGGGAGCTGTTTTTT. Its protein is CASSELAGTLGDTGELFF.

This chain uses TRBV7-3 with TRBJ2-1, with TRBD1 as a possible D gene (7 bases). The germline V and J ends were trimmed by 5 bases and 8 bases, with 19 bases remaining between them. The germline V gene encodes CDR1 SGHTA and CDR2 FQGTGA. CDR3 length: 15 amino acids. The CDR3 coding sequence is TGTGCCAGCAGCCTGGGGGGCAGGGGGACCGATGAGCAGTTCTTC. This sequence encodes CASSLGGRGTDEQFF. The full variable domain, completed using reference TRBV7-3 and TRBJ2-1, is GAGVSQTPSNKVTEKGKYVELRCDPISGHTALYWYRQSLGQGPEFLIYFQGTGAADDSGLPNDRFFAVRPEGSVSTLKIQRTERGDSAVYLCASSLGGRGTDEQFFGPGTRLTVL.

This rearrangement joins TRBV7-9 to TRBJ1-1; D remains unclear. CDR3 length: 15 amino acids. Germline lookup yields CDR1 SEHNR and CDR2 FQNEAQ (reference sequence). V was cut by 5 bases and J by 1 base, with 14 bases left in between. This CDR3 reads CASSNTANQNTEAFF. The CDR3 region has the DNA TGTGCCAGCAGCAACACAGCAAACCAGAACACTGAAGCTTTCTTT.

The chain employs TRBV7-9 and TRBJ1-1; D may be TRBD1 (5 bases). The V gene lost 1 base and the J gene lost 1 base, with 13 bases spanning the gap. Germline CDR1 is SEHNR and CDR2 is FQNEAQ (reference sequence). The CDR3 spans 16 residues. In DNA form, the CDR3 reads TGTGCCAGCAGCTTAGGGCAGGGTCGCTCGAACACTGAAGCTTTCTTT. Its translation is CASSLGQGRSNTEAFF.

This chain uses TRBV13 with TRBJ2-3, with 8 bases aligning to TRBD1. CDR3 size: 16 residues. CDR1 is PRHDT, CDR2 FYEKMQ, per germline (reference sequence). The trim removed 5 bases at V and 3 bases at J, leaving 10 bases unmatched. CDR3 protein: CASSAQRTGFTDTQYF. The CDR3 region has the DNA TGTGCCAGCAGCGCCCAGCGGACAGGGTTTACAGATACGCAGTATTTT. The full variable domain, in which reference TRBV13 and TRBJ2-3 provide the parts outside the CDR3, is AAGVIQSPRHLIKEKRETATLKCYPIPRHDTVYWYQQGPGQDPQFLISFYEKMQSDKGSIPDRFSAQQFSDYHSELNMSSLELGDSALYFCASSAQRTGFTDTQYFGPGTRLTVL.

The chain is built from TRBV10-1 and TRBJ2-7; D perhaps matches TRBD1 (6 bases). Trimming cost V 2 bases and J 10 bases, with 12 bases left between them. This CDR3 region has 12 residues. Germline lookup yields CDR1 WNHNN and CDR2 SYGVQD (reference sequence). The CDR3 bases are TGCGCCAGCAGTGAGGGAAGGACAGTACAGTACTTC. Its protein is CASSEGRTVQYF.

CDR3 region: CASSSGSSYNEQFF. The CDR3 nucleotides read TGTGCCAGTTCGTCAGGTAGCTCCTACAATGAGCAGTTCTTC. This chain connects TRBV6-5 to TRBJ2-1; no clear D. This CDR3 comprises 14 residues. The germline gives CDR1 MNHEY, CDR2 SVGAGI. The V end lost 9 bases, the J end lost 0 bases, and 12 bases lay between the germline ends.